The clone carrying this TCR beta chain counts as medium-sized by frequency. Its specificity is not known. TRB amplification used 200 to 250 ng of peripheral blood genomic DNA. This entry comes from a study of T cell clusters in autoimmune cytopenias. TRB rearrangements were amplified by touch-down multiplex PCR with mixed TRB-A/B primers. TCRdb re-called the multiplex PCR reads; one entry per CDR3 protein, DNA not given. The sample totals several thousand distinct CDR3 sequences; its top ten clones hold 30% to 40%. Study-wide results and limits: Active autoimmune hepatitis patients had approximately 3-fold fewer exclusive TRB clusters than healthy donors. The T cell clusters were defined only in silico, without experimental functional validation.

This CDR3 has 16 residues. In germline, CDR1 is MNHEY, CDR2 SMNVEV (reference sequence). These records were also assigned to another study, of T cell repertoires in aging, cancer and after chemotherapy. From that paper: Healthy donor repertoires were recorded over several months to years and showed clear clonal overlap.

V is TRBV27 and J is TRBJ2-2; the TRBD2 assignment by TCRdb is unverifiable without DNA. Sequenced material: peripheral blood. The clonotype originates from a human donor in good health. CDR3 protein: CASSSIGGSNTGELFF.